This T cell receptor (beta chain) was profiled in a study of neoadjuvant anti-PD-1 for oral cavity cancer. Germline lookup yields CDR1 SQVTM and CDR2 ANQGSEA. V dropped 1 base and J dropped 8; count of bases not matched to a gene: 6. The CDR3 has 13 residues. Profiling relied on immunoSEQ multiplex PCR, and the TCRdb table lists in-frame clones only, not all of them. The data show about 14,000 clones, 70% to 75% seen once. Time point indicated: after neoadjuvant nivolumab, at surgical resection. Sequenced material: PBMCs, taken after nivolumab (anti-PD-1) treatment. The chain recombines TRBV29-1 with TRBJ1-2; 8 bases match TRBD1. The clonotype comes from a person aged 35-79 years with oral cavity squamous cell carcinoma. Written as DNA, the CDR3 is TGCAGCGTTGAAGCGCAGGGGGCGCGCGGCTACACCTTC. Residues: CSVEAQGARGYTF.